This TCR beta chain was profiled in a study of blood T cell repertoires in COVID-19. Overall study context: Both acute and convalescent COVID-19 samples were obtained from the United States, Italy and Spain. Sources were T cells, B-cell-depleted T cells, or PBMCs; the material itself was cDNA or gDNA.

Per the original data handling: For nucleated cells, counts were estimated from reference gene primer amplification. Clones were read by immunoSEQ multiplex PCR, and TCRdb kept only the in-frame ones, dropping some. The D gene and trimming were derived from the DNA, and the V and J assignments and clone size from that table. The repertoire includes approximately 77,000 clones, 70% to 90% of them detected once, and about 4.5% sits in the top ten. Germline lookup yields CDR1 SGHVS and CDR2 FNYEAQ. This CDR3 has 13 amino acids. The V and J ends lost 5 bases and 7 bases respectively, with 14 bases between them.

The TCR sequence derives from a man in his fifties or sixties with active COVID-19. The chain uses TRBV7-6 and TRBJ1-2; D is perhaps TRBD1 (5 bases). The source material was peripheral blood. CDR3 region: CASSHRGGIGYTF. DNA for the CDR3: TGTGCCAGCAGCCACCGGGGGGGAATTGGCTACACCTTC. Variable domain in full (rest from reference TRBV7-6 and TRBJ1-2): GAGVSQSPRYKVTKRGQDVALRCDPISGHVSLYWYRQALGQGPEFLTYFNYEAQQDKSGLPNDRFSAERPEGSISTLTIQRTEQRDSAMYRCASSHRGGIGYTFGSGTRLTVV.